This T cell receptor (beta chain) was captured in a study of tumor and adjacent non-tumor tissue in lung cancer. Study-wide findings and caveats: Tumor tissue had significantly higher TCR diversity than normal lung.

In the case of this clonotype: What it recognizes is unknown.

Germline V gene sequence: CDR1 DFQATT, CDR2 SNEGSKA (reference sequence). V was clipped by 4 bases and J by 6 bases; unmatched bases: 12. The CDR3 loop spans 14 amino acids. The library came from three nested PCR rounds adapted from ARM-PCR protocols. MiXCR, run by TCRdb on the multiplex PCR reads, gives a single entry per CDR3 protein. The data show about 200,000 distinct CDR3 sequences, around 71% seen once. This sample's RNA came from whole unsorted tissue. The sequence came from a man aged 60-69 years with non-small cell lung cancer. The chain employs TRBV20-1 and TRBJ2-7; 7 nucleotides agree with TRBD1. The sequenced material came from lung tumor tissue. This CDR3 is CSAKRLTGVLEQYF. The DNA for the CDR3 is TGCAGTGCTAAGCGTCTTACAGGGGTTCTCGAGCAGTACTTC.